The present TCR beta chain was sequenced within a study of OX40 agonist ivuxolimab in advanced cancers. In its sample, this clone was seen many times. Data came from immunoSEQ multiplex PCR; TCRdb stores just in-frame clones and leaves some out. The sample shows fewer than 70,000 clones, under 95% of them seen only once. The germline V gene encodes CDR1 DFQATT and CDR2 SNEGSKA (reference sequence). Between the trimmed V and J ends, which lost 6 bases and 5 bases, there was a span of 10 bases. This CDR3 has 11 amino acids. The receptor's source is an adult with an advanced solid tumor such as melanoma, head and neck, liver or kidney cancer. J is TRBJ2-5 and V is TRBV20-1; the D is unclear. This specimen consisted of CD4+ or CD8+ T cells sorted from blood, obtained in a trial of the OX40 agonist ivuxolimab. DNA of the CDR3: TGCAGTGCGGGCAAAGGGGAGACCCAGTACTTC. Its protein product is CSAGKGETQYF.